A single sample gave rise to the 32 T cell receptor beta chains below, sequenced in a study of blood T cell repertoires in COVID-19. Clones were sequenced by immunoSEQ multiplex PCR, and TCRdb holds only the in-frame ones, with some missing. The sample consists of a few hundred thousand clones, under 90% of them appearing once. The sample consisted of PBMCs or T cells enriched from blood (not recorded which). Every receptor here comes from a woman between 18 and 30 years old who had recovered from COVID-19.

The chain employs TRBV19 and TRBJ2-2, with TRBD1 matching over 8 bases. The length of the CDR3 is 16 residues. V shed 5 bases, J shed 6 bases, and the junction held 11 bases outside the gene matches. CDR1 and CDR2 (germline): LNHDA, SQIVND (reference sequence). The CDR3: CASSGARQGAPGELFF. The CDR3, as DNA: TGTGCCAGTAGTGGGGCACGGCAGGGGGCTCCCGGGGAGCTGTTTTTT.

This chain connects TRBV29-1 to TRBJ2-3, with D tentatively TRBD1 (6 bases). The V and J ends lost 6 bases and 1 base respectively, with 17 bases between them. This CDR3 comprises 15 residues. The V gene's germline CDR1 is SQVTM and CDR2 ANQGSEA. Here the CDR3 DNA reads TGCAGCGTGTACCCCAGGGGATCGGGCACAGATACGCAGTATTTT. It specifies CSVYPRGSGTDTQYF.

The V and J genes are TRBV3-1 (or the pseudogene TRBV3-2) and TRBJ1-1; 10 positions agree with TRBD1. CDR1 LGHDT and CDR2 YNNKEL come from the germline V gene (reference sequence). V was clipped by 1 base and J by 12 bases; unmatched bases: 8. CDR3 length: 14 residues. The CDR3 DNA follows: TGTGCCAGCAGCCAAGGGCCAGGACAGGGGGAAACTTTCTTT. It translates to CASSQGPGQGETFF.

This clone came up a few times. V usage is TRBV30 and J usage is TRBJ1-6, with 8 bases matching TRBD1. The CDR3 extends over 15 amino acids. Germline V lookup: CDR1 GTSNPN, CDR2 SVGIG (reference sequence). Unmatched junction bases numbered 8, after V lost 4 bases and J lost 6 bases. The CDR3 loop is CAWKGQGPTNSPLHF. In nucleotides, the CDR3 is TGTGCCTGGAAAGGACAGGGCCCTACTAATTCACCCCTCCACTTT.

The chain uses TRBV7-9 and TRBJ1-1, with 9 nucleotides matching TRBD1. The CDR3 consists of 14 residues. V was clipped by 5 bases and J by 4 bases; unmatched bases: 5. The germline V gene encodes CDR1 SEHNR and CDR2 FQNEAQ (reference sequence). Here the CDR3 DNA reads TGTGCCAGCAGCCCTGGGACAGGGACCACTGAAGCTTTCTTT. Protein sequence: CASSPGTGTTEAFF. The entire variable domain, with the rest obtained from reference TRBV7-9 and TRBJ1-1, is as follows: DTGVSQNPRHKITKRGQNVTFRCDPISEHNRLYWYRQTLGQGPEFLTYFQNEAQLEKSRLLSDRFSAERPKGSFSTLEIQRTEQGDSAMYLCASSPGTGTTEAFFGQGTRLTVV.

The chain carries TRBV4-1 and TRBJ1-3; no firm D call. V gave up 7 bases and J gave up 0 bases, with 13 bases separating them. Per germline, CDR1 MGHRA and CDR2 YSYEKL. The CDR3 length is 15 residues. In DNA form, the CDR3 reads TGCGCCAGCAAACTACTTGCAGACTCTGGAAACACCATATATTTT. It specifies CASKLLADSGNTIYF.

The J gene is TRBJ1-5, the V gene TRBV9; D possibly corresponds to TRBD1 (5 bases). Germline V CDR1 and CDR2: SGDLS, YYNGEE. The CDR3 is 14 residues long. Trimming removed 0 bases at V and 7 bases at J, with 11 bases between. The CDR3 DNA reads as TGTGCCAGCAGCGTAGACGGGGGTCACCAGCCCCAGCATTTT. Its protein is CASSVDGGHQPQHF.

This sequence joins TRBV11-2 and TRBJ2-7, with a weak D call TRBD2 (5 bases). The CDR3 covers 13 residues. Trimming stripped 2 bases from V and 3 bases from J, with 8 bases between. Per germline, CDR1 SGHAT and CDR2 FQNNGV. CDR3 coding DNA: TGTGCCAGCAGCTTAAGTGGAGGCTACGAGCAGTACTTC. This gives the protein CASSLSGGYEQYF. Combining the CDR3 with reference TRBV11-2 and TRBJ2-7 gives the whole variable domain EAGVAQSPRYKIIEKRQSVAFWCNPISGHATLYWYQQILGQGPKLLIQFQNNGVVDDSQLPKDRFSAERLKGVDSTLKIQPAKLEDSAVYLCASSLSGGYEQYFGPGTRLTVT.

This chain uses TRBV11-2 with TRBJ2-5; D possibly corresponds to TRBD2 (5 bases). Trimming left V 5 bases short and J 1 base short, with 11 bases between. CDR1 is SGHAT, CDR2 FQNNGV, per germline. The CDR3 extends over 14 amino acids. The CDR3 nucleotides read TGTGCCAGCAGCCCACTAGGATTCCAAGAGACCCAGTACTTC. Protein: CASSPLGFQETQYF.

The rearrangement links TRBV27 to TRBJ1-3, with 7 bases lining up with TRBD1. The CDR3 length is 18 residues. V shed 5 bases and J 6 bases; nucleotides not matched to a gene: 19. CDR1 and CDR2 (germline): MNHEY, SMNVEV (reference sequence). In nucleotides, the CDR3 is TGTGCCAGCAGTCCCCTACTACGGACAGGTGTCCGGGAAAACACCATATATTTT. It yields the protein CASSPLLRTGVRENTIYF.

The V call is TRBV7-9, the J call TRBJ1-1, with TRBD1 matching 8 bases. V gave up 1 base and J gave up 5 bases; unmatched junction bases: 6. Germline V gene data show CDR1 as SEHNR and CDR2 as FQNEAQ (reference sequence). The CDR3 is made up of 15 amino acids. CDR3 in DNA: TGTGCCAGCAGCTTAGGACTCAGACAGGGGACTGAAGCTTTCTTT. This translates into CASSLGLRQGTEAFF.

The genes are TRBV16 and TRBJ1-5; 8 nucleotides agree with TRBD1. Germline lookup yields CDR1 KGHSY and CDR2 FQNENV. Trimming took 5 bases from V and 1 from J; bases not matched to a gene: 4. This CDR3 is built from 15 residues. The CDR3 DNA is TGTGCCAGCAGCTCACAGGGGGAAAGCAATCAGCCCCAGCATTTT. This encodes CASSSQGESNQPQHF.

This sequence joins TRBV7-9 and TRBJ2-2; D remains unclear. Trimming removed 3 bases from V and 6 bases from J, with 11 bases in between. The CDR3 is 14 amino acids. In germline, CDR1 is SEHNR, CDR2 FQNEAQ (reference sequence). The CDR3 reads CASSLIGSAGELFF. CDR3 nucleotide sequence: TGTGCCAGCAGCTTGATTGGTTCGGCCGGGGAGCTGTTTTTT.

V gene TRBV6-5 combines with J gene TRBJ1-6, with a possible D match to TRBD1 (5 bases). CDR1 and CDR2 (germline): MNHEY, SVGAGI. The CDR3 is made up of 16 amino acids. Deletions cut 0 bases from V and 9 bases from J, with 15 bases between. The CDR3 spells CASSYSRQGGSSPLHF. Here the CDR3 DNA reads TGTGCCAGCAGTTACTCGAGGCAGGGAGGGAGTTCACCCCTCCACTTT.

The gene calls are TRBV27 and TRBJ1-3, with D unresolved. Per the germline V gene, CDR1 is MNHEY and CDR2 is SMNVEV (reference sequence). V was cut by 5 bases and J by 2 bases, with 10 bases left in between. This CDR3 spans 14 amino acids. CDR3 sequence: CASSPTGTGNTIYF. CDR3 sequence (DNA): TGTGCCAGCAGTCCTACGGGTACTGGAAACACCATATATTTT.

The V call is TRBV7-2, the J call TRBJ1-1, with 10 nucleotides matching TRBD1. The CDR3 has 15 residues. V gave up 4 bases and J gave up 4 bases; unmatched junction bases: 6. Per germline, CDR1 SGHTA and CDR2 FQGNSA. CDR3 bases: TGTGCCAGCAGCTACCCGGGACAGGGGTTCACTGAAGCTTTCTTT. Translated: CASSYPGQGFTEAFF.

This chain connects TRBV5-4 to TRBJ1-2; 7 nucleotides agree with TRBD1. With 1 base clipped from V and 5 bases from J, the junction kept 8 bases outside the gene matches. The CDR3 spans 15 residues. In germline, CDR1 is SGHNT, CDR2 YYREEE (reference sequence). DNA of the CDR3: TGTGCCAGCAGCTTGCTTTCAGGGGGTGGGTATGGCTACACCTTC. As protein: CASSLLSGGGYGYTF.

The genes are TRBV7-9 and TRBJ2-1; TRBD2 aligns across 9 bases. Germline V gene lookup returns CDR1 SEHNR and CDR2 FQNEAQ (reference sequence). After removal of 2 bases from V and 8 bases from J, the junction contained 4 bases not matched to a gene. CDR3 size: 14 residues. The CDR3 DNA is TGTGCCAGCAGCTTAAGGGCTAGCGGGGATGAGCAGTTCTTC. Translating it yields CASSLRASGDEQFF.

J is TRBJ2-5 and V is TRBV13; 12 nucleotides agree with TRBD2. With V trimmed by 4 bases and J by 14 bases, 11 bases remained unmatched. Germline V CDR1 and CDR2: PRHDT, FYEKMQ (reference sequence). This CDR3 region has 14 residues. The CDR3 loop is CASSSGTSGPLAYF. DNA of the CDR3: TGTGCCAGCAGCTCAGGGACTAGCGGGCCACTGGCATACTTC.

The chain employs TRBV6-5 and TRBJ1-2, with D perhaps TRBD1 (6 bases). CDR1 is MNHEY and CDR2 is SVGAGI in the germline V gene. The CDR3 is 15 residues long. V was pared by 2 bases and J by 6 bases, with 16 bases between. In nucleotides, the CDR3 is TGTGCCAGCAGTTACGGTCCAGGGGTTGAACATGGCTACACCTTC. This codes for CASSYGPGVEHGYTF.

The CDR3 loop reads CASSQESWTQYF. DNA of the CDR3: TGTGCCAGCAGCCAAGAATCATGGACCCAGTACTTC. V is TRBV3-1 (or the pseudogene TRBV3-2) and J is TRBJ2-5; D remains ambiguous. The CDR3 runs to 12 residues. Trimming shortened V by 0 bases and J by 7 bases, and 6 bases separated the two germline ends. Germline CDR1 LGHDT, CDR2 YNNKEL (reference sequence).

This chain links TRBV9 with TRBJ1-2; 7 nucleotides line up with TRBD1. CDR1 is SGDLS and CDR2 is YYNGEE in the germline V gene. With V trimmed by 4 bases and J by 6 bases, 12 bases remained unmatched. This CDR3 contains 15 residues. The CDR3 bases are TGTGCCAGCAGCCTCTGGGACAGCCCCCGAAATGGCTACACCTTC. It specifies CASSLWDSPRNGYTF.

The CDR3, as DNA: TGTGCCAGCAGACCAACGGGACAGACCGGCTACACCTTC. It is translated as CASRPTGQTGYTF. The chain combines TRBV7-9 with TRBJ1-2; the match to TRBD1 covers 7 bases. The ends lost 6 bases at V and 8 bases at J; junction bases unmatched: 9. This CDR3 spans 13 amino acids. CDR1 and CDR2 (germline): SEHNR, FQNEAQ (reference sequence).

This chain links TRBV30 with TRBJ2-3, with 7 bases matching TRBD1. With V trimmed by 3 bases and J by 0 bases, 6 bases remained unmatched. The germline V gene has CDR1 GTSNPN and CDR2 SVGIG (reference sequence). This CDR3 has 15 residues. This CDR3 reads CAWSLLGQSTDTQYF. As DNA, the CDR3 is TGTGCCTGGAGCCTCTTGGGACAGAGCACAGATACGCAGTATTTT.

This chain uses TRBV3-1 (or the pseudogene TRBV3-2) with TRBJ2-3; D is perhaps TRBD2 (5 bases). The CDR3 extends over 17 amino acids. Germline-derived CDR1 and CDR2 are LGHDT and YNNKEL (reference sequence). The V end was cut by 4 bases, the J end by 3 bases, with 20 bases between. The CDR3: CASSPRIGILSTDTQYF. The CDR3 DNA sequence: TGTGCCAGCAGCCCGCGGATCGGGATACTCTCAACAGATACGCAGTATTTT.

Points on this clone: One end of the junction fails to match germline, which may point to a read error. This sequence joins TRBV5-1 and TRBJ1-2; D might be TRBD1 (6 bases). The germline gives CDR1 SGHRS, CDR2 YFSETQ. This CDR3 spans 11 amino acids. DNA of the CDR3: TGCGCCAGCAGCTTGGGACAGGCCCCTTACTTC. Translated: CASSLGQAPYF.

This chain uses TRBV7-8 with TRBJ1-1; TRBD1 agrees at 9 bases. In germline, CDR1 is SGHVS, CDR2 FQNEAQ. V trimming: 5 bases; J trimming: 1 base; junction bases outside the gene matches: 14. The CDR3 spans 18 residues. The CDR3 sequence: CASSTTTGTGTWNTEAFF. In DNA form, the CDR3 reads TGTGCCAGCAGCACGACAACCGGGACAGGGACCTGGAACACTGAAGCTTTCTTT. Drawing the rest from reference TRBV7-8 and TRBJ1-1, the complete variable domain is GAGVSQSPRYKVAKRGQDVALRCDPISGHVSLFWYQQALGQGPEFLTYFQNEAQLDKSGLPSDRFFAERPEGSVSTLKIQRTQQEDSAVYLCASSTTTGTGTWNTEAFFGQGTRLTVV.

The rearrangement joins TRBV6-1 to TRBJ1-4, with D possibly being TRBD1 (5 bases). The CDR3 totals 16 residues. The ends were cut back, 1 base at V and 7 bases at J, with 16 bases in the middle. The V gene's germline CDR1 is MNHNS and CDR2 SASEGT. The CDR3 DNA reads TGTGCCAGCAGTGAAGAAAGGGGTAGGGGAGGTGAAAAACTGTTTTTT. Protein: CASSEERGRGGEKLFF.

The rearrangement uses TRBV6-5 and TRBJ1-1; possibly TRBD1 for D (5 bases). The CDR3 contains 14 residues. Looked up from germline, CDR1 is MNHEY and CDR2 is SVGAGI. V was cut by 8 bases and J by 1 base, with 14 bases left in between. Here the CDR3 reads CASATAMSNTEAFF. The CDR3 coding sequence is TGTGCCAGCGCGACAGCCATGTCGAACACTGAAGCTTTCTTT.

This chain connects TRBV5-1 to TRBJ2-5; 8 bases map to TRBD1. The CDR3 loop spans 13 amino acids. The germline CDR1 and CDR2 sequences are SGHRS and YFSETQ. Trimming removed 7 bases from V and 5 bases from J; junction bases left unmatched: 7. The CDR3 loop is CASRQGADETQYF. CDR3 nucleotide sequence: TGCGCCAGCCGGCAGGGGGCAGACGAGACCCAGTACTTC.

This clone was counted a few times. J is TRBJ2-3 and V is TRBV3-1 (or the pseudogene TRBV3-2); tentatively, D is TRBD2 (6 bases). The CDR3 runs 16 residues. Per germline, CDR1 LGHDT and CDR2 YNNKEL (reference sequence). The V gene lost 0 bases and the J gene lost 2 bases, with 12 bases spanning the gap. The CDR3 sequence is CASSQDRAGLTDTQYF. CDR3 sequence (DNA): TGTGCCAGCAGCCAAGATCGAGCGGGCCTCACAGATACGCAGTATTTT.

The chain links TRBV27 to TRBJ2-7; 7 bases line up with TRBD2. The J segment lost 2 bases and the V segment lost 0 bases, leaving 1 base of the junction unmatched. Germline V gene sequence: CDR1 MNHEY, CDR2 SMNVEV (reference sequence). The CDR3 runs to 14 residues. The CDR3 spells CASSLSLAAYEQYF. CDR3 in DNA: TGTGCCAGCAGTTTATCGCTAGCGGCCTACGAGCAGTACTTC.